These T cell receptor beta chains were read from a single sample in a study of shared clonotypes between healthy human individuals. The data were produced by immunoSEQ multiplex PCR, yet TCRdb's version contains in-frame clones alone and is incomplete. This sample carries a few million clones, roughly 95% of them seen once, and the ten largest clones take roughly 1.7%. The sample comprised naive CD8+ T cells from PBMCs. These TCRs come from a man aged 18 to 30 in good health. Some clones in this sample may be carry-over from other donors' samples. The CDR3 runs from the conserved cysteine through the conserved F or W. The D gene is left open where the match is weak. Where a row states a size, it is once, few, many or the class of an expanded clone; other rows omit it.

j_gene: TRBJ1-3
v_gene: TRBV5-8
d_gene: TRBD1
abundance: .
CDR3aa: CASSGTGTELPGNTIYF
CDR3nt: TGTGCCAGCAGCGGAACCGGGACAGAGTTACCTGGAAACACCATATATTTT

j_gene: TRBJ1-2
v_gene: TRBV7-8
d_gene: .
abundance: once
CDR3aa: CASSLQLNYGYTF
CDR3nt: TGTGCCAGCAGCTTACAGCTTAACTATGGCTACACCTTC

j_gene: TRBJ2-7
v_gene: TRBV28
d_gene: .
abundance: .
CDR3aa: CASSFWGSEQYF
CDR3nt: TGTGCCAGCAGTTTCTGGGGCTCGGAGCAGTACTTC

j_gene: TRBJ1-1
v_gene: TRBV5-6
d_gene: .
abundance: once
CDR3aa: CASSLGGFGNTEAFF
CDR3nt: TGTGCCAGCAGCTTGGGAGGGTTTGGGAACACTGAAGCTTTCTTT

j_gene: TRBJ2-6
v_gene: TRBV27
d_gene: TRBD1
abundance: .
CDR3aa: CASSSRRTGVQSGANVLTF
CDR3nt: TGTGCCAGCAGTTCTCGCCGGACAGGGGTTCAATCTGGGGCCAACGTCCTGACTTTC

j_gene: TRBJ2-7
v_gene: TRBV5-6
d_gene: .
abundance: few
CDR3aa: CASSWGPYEQYF
CDR3nt: TGTGCCAGCAGCTGGGGACCCTACGAGCAGTACTTC

j_gene: TRBJ2-3
v_gene: TRBV5-1
d_gene: .
abundance: .
CDR3aa: CASSLARELTDTQYF
CDR3nt: TGCGCCAGCAGCTTGGCAAGGGAGTTGACAGATACGCAGTATTTT

j_gene: TRBJ2-1
v_gene: TRBV7-3
d_gene: TRBD1
abundance: .
CDR3aa: CASSGDRADEQFF
CDR3nt: TGTGCCAGCAGCGGCGACAGGGCGGATGAGCAGTTCTTC

j_gene: TRBJ2-7
v_gene: TRBV4-3
d_gene: .
abundance: .
CDR3aa: CASSQDREGPSSYEQYF
CDR3nt: TGCGCCAGCAGCCAAGATCGCGAAGGCCCTAGCTCCTACGAGCAGTACTTC

j_gene: TRBJ2-4
v_gene: TRBV27
d_gene: TRBD1
abundance: .
CDR3aa: CASSSPGQGGRGNIQYF
CDR3nt: TGTGCCAGCAGTTCCCCCGGACAGGGAGGACGGGGAAACATTCAGTACTTC

j_gene: TRBJ2-1
v_gene: TRBV29-1
d_gene: .
abundance: .
CDR3aa: CSVAGTSYNEQFF
CDR3nt: TGCAGCGTTGCCGGCACTTCCTACAATGAGCAGTTCTTC

j_gene: TRBJ1-2
v_gene: TRBV10-3
d_gene: .
abundance: once
CDR3aa: CAIMGQWDTNYGYTF
CDR3nt: TGTGCCATCATGGGGCAGTGGGACACTAACTATGGCTACACCTTC

j_gene: TRBJ2-2
v_gene: TRBV5-5
d_gene: TRBD2
abundance: .
CDR3aa: CASSLGSGIRNTGELFF
CDR3nt: TGTGCCAGCAGCTTGGGTAGCGGGATTAGGAACACCGGGGAGCTGTTTTTT

j_gene: TRBJ1-2
v_gene: TRBV2
d_gene: TRBD1
abundance: .
CDR3aa: CASSDRLRGGYGYTF
CDR3nt: TGTGCCAGCAGTGATCGGCTCAGGGGGGGCTATGGCTACACCTTC

j_gene: TRBJ1-1
v_gene: TRBV4-3
d_gene: .
abundance: .
CDR3aa: CASPGRYTEAFF
CDR3nt: TGCGCCAGCCCTGGAAGATACACTGAAGCTTTCTTT

j_gene: TRBJ1-2
v_gene: TRBV2
d_gene: .
abundance: .
CDR3aa: CARLDPTNYGYTF
CDR3nt: TGTGCCAGACTTGACCCGACTAACTATGGCTACACCTTC

j_gene: TRBJ2-7
v_gene: TRBV9
d_gene: TRBD2
abundance: .
CDR3aa: CASSGPGLMGEQYF
CDR3nt: TGTGCCAGCAGCGGGCCGGGACTAATGGGCGAGCAGTACTTC

j_gene: TRBJ2-1
v_gene: TRBV28
d_gene: .
abundance: .
CDR3aa: CASSLGRSRFF
CDR3nt: TGTGCCAGCAGTTTGGGACGGTCGCGGTTCTTC

j_gene: TRBJ1-5
v_gene: TRBV4-1
d_gene: TRBD1
abundance: .
CDR3aa: CASSRDGQAHQPQHF
CDR3nt: TGCGCCAGCAGCCGGGATGGACAGGCCCATCAGCCCCAGCATTTT

j_gene: TRBJ2-1
v_gene: TRBV19
d_gene: .
abundance: .
CDR3aa: CASSIGWGEQFF
CDR3nt: TGTGCCAGTAGTATAGGGTGGGGGGAGCAGTTCTTC

j_gene: TRBJ1-4
v_gene: TRBV7-8
d_gene: TRBD1
abundance: few
CDR3aa: CASSWTGSNEKLFF
CDR3nt: TGTGCCAGCAGCTGGACAGGGTCTAATGAAAAACTGTTTTTT

j_gene: TRBJ2-2
v_gene: TRBV5-1
d_gene: .
abundance: .
CDR3aa: CASSLAGAAANTGELFF
CDR3nt: TGCGCCAGCAGCTTGGCCGGGGCAGCCGCGAACACCGGGGAGCTGTTTTTT

j_gene: TRBJ2-1
v_gene: TRBV7-3
d_gene: TRBD2
abundance: once
CDR3aa: CASSSGTSGRDYNEQFF
CDR3nt: TGTGCCAGCAGCTCCGGGACTAGCGGGAGGGATTACAATGAGCAGTTCTTC

j_gene: TRBJ1-1
v_gene: TRBV5-4
d_gene: .
abundance: .
CDR3aa: CASSLPEAMNTEAFF
CDR3nt: TGTGCCAGCAGCTTGCCTGAAGCCATGAACACTGAAGCTTTCTTT

j_gene: TRBJ1-3
v_gene: TRBV7-9
d_gene: .
abundance: .
CDR3aa: CASSLGEPRRYGNTIYF
CDR3nt: TGTGCCAGCAGCTTGGGGGAGCCCAGACGGTATGGAAACACCATATATTTT

j_gene: TRBJ2-1
v_gene: TRBV28
d_gene: TRBD2
abundance: .
CDR3aa: CASSLAGAYNEQFF
CDR3nt: TGTGCCAGCAGTCTAGCGGGAGCCTACAATGAGCAGTTCTTC

j_gene: TRBJ2-7
v_gene: TRBV7-9
d_gene: .
abundance: .
CDR3aa: CASSSRETAAYEQYF
CDR3nt: TGTGCCAGCAGCTCCCGAGAGACCGCCGCCTACGAGCAGTACTTC

j_gene: TRBJ1-1
v_gene: TRBV28
d_gene: TRBD1
abundance: .
CDR3aa: CASRGGQAEAFF
CDR3nt: TGTGCCAGCAGAGGCGGACAGGCTGAAGCTTTCTTT